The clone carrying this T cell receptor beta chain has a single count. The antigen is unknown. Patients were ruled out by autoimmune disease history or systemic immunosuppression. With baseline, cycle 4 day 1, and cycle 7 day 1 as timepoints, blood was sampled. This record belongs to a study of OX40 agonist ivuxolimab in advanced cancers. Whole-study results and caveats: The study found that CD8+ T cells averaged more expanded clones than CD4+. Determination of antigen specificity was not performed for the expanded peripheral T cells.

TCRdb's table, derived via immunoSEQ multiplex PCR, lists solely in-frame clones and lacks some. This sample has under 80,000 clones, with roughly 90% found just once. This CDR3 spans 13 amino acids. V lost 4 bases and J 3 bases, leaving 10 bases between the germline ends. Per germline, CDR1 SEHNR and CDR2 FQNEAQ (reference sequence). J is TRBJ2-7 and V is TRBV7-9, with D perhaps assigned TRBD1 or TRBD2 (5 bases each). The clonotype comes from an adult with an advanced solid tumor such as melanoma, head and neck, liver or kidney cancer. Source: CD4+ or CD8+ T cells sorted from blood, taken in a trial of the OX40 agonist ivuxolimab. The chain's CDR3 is CASSSGTDYEQYF. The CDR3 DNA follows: TGTGCCAGCAGCTCCGGGACCGACTACGAGCAGTACTTC. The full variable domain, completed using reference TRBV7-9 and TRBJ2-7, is DTGVSQNPRHKITKRGQNVTFRCDPISEHNRLYWYRQTLGQGPEFLTYFQNEAQLEKSRLLSDRFSAERPKGSFSTLEIQRTEQGDSAMYLCASSSGTDYEQYFGPGTRLTVT.